The 27 T cell receptor beta chains below all came from one sample that was sequenced in a study of blood T cell repertoires in COVID-19. Sequencing was performed with immunoSEQ multiplex PCR; in TCRdb, only in-frame clones are kept and a portion is missing. The sample includes over 55,000 clones, roughly 85% of them seen just once. Sequencing input: peripheral blood. All receptors derive from a human donor in a cohort sampled during active COVID-19.

The chain uses TRBV18 and TRBJ2-1, with 11 bases matching TRBD1. This CDR3 contains 15 residues. CDR1 and CDR2 from the germline V gene are KGHSH and LQKENI. Trimming cost V 3 bases and J 10 bases; bases outside gene matches: 8. CDR3 coding DNA: TGTGCCAGCTCACCTATAGGACAGGGGGCCGGCGAGCAGTTCTTC. It specifies CASSPIGQGAGEQFF.

The chain uses TRBV24-1 and TRBJ2-5; weak D call: TRBD1 (5 bases). Germline assignment: CDR1 KGHDR and CDR2 SFDVKD. The CDR3 is 15 residues long. V dropped 1 base and J dropped 4 bases, with 12 bases sitting between them. The CDR3 bases are TGTGCCACCAGTGATTTCTCCCAGGGCCGAGAGACCCAGTACTTC. Translated, it gives CATSDFSQGRETQYF.

This clone was seen a single time. The rearrangement joins TRBV11-2 to TRBJ1-1, with D possibly being TRBD1 (6 bases). Germline CDR1 and CDR2: SGHAT and FQNNGV. The CDR3 is 13 amino acids. V was shortened by 6 bases and J by 3 bases, with 11 bases between the two germline ends. CDR3 region: CASSSNRDTEAFF. DNA for the CDR3: TGTGCCAGCAGTTCGAACAGGGACACTGAAGCTTTCTTT.

The rearrangement links TRBV5-1 to TRBJ1-1, with D maybe TRBD1 (5 bases). Deletions cut 0 bases from V and 4 bases from J, with 13 bases between. Germline CDR1 SGHRS, CDR2 YFSETQ. This CDR3 has 15 amino acids. CDR3 in amino acids: CASSLDPGWGTEAFF. Written as DNA, the CDR3 is TGCGCCAGCAGCTTGGATCCAGGGTGGGGCACTGAAGCTTTCTTT.

The V and J genes are TRBV25-1 and TRBJ1-1; D remains ambiguous. The CDR3 length is 12 residues. V was pared by 6 bases and J by 5 bases, with 10 bases between. In germline, CDR1 is MGHDK, CDR2 SYGVNS. The CDR3, as DNA: TGTGCCAGCAGCGCAAGAGGGACTGAAGCTTTCTTT. This translates into CASSARGTEAFF.

This clone has only one observation. The chain carries TRBV6-6 and TRBJ1-1; possibly TRBD1 for D (5 bases). CDR3 size: 14 residues. Germline lookup yields CDR1 MNHNY and CDR2 SVGAGI (reference sequence). Trimming took 5 bases from V and 2 from J, leaving 12 bases between them. DNA for the CDR3: TGTGCCAGCAGTAGCCTCCAGGGTAACACTGAAGCTTTCTTT. Residues: CASSSLQGNTEAFF.

The chain carries TRBV27 and TRBJ1-2; D remains unclear. CDR3 length: 13 residues. Germline CDR1 reads MNHEY; CDR2 reads SMNVEV (reference sequence). Trimming took 3 bases from V and 2 from J, leaving 7 bases between them. The CDR3 sequence is CASSLTGNYGYTF. Here the CDR3 DNA reads TGTGCCAGCAGTTTGACGGGGAACTATGGCTACACCTTC.

The rearrangement joins TRBV7-2 to TRBJ2-3; the D gene is possibly TRBD2 (5 bases). Germline V gives CDR1 SGHTA, CDR2 FQGNSA. CDR3 length: 16 amino acids. Deletions cut 5 bases from V and 8 bases from J, with 23 bases between. The CDR3 here is CASSPPGVQSIATQYF. For the CDR3, the DNA is TGTGCCAGCAGCCCTCCCGGGGTACAGTCCATCGCTACGCAGTATTTT.

This CDR3 is CASSLGQIYGYTF. The CDR3 nucleotides are TGTGCCAGCAGCTTGGGACAGATTTATGGCTACACCTTC. The gene calls are TRBV5-4 and TRBJ1-2, with a tentative D call TRBD1 (5 bases). The CDR3 extends over 13 amino acids. Looked up from germline, CDR1 is SGHNT and CDR2 is YYREEE (reference sequence). V was trimmed by 0 bases and J by 5 bases, leaving 8 bases between them.

This rearrangement joins TRBV27 to TRBJ2-5, with 9 bases matching TRBD1. The V gene end was trimmed by 5 bases and the J gene end by 0 bases; junction bases not matched to a gene: 10. CDR3 length: 17 residues. CDR1 and CDR2 from the germline V gene are MNHEY and SMNVEV (reference sequence). The CDR3 coding sequence is TGTGCCAGCAGTGACAGACCGGGACAGGGATACCAAGAGACCCAGTACTTC. Its protein is CASSDRPGQGYQETQYF.

The chain couples TRBV19 to TRBJ1-4, with 10 bases that match TRBD1. The CDR3 is 18 residues long. Germline loops: CDR1 LNHDA, CDR2 SQIVND (reference sequence). With 4 bases clipped from V and 2 bases from J, the junction kept 10 bases outside the gene matches. This CDR3 is CASSSPGQGPITNEKLFF. The CDR3 nucleotides read TGTGCCAGTAGTAGCCCGGGACAGGGGCCCATTACTAATGAAAAACTGTTTTTT.

V usage is TRBV11-2 and J usage is TRBJ1-1; TRBD1 agrees at 7 bases. CDR1 SGHAT and CDR2 FQNNGV come from the germline V gene. The CDR3 sequence is 14 residues long. With V trimmed by 5 bases and J by 0 bases, 3 bases remained unmatched. The CDR3 region has the DNA TGTGCCAGCAGCACGACAGGGTTGAACACTGAAGCTTTCTTT. This sequence encodes CASSTTGLNTEAFF.

The table lists this clone with a few counts. As DNA, the CDR3 is TGTGCCTGGAGACGACAGGGGTTCACTGAAGCTTTCTTT. It specifies CAWRRQGFTEAFF. This chain connects TRBV30 to TRBJ1-1; 8 positions agree with TRBD1. This CDR3 is built from 13 residues. V was pared by 3 bases and J by 4 bases, with 4 bases of the junction left unmatched. Germline CDR1 GTSNPN, CDR2 SVGIG (reference sequence).

J is TRBJ2-1 and V is TRBV6-2 or TRBV6-3; 15 bases fit TRBD2. CDR1 is MNHEY and CDR2 is SVGEGT in the germline V gene. V lost 2 bases and J lost 15; bases outside the gene matches: 2. This CDR3 has 13 amino acids. The CDR3 sequence is CASSYRTSGGAFF. The CDR3, as DNA: TGTGCCAGCAGTTACCGGACTAGCGGGGGGGCGTTCTTC.

This chain uses TRBV5-4 with TRBJ2-2, with a weak D call TRBD2 (5 bases). Trimming left V 4 bases short and J 0 bases short, with 19 bases between. The germline V gene encodes CDR1 SGHNT and CDR2 YYREEE (reference sequence). CDR3 length: 18 amino acids. CDR3 region: CASSPPGSGRANTGELFF. The CDR3 coding sequence is TGTGCCAGCAGCCCCCCGGGATCCGGGCGCGCGAACACCGGGGAGCTGTTTTTT. Together with reference TRBV5-4 and TRBJ2-2, the CDR3 gives the full variable domain: ETGVTQSPTHLIKTRGQQVTLRCSSQSGHNTVSWYQQALGQGPQFIFQYYREEENGRGNFPPRFSGLQFPNYSSELNVNALELDDSALYLCASSPPGSGRANTGELFFGEGSRLTVL.

The chain is built from TRBV28 and TRBJ2-7, with TRBD2 matching 8 bases. Germline V gives CDR1 MDHEN, CDR2 SYDVKM. The ends lost 7 bases at V and 0 bases at J; junction bases unmatched: 8. This CDR3 is 15 amino acids long. CDR3: CASTLSGGSSYEQYF. CDR3 DNA sequence: TGTGCCAGCACCCTCAGCGGGGGAAGCTCCTACGAGCAGTACTTC.

This chain links TRBV2 with TRBJ2-7; the match to TRBD1 covers 8 bases. The ends lost 11 bases at V and 3 bases at J; junction bases unmatched: 6. Germline V CDR1 and CDR2: SNHLY, FYNNEI. The CDR3 contains 12 residues. The CDR3 bases are TGTGCCGTAAGGACAGGGATCTACGAGCAGTACTTC. This encodes CAVRTGIYEQYF.

This chain connects TRBV7-8 to TRBJ1-1, with D possibly matching TRBD1 (5 bases). The germline V gene has CDR1 SGHVS and CDR2 FQNEAQ. V shed 5 bases and J shed 1 base, with 11 bases lying between them. The CDR3 has 14 amino acids. The CDR3, as DNA: TGTGCCAGCAGCCGGGTGGGGGGGAACACTGAAGCTTTCTTT. Amino acid sequence: CASSRVGGNTEAFF. The variable domain in full, completed from reference TRBV7-8 and TRBJ1-1, reads GAGVSQSPRYKVAKRGQDVALRCDPISGHVSLFWYQQALGQGPEFLTYFQNEAQLDKSGLPSDRFFAERPEGSVSTLKIQRTQQEDSAVYLCASSRVGGNTEAFFGQGTRLTVV.

This clone showed up just once. The genes are TRBV7-2 and TRBJ2-4; 12 bases line up with TRBD2. Germline loops: CDR1 SGHTA, CDR2 FQGNSA. The CDR3 length is 16 residues. The V and J ends lost 5 bases and 5 bases, in that order; junction bases with no gene match: 7. The CDR3 DNA reads as TGTGCCAGCAGCACCCAACTAGCGGGGGGACAAAACATTCAGTACTTC. This codes for CASSTQLAGGQNIQYF.

This chain uses TRBV2 with TRBJ2-1; TRBD1 aligns across 7 bases. This CDR3 spans 15 amino acids. The germline V gene has CDR1 SNHLY and CDR2 FYNNEI. V lost 4 bases to trimming and J lost 4 bases; unmatched junction nucleotides: 7. CDR3 residues: CASSVQGLGYNEQFF. The CDR3 DNA reads TGTGCCAGCAGTGTACAGGGGCTCGGGTACAATGAGCAGTTCTTC. Full variable domain (outside the CDR3, taken from reference TRBV2 and TRBJ2-1): EPEVTQTPSHQVTQMGQEVILRCVPISNHLYFYWYRQILGQKVEFLVSFYNNEISEKSEIFDDQFSVERPDGSNFTLKIRSTKLEDSAMYFCASSVQGLGYNEQFFGPGTRLTVL.

This clone was counted between two and nine times. The chain's CDR3 is CATSRATGTGFNEQYF. The CDR3 DNA reads TGTGCCACCAGCAGAGCGACCGGGACAGGGTTTAACGAGCAGTACTTC. The genes are TRBV15 and TRBJ2-7; 9 nucleotides agree with TRBD1. V shed 1 base, J shed 5 bases, and the junction held 9 bases outside the gene matches. The germline CDR1 and CDR2 sequences are LNHNV and YYDKDF (reference sequence). The CDR3 has 16 amino acids.

The genes are TRBV3-1 (or the pseudogene TRBV3-2) and TRBJ1-5; D call uncertain. The CDR3 spans 13 residues. Trimming took 0 bases from V and 7 from J, leaving 7 bases between them. From germline, CDR1 is LGHDT and CDR2 YNNKEL (reference sequence). The CDR3 is CASSQEAAQPQHF. CDR3 in DNA: TGTGCCAGCAGCCAAGAAGCCGCCCAGCCCCAGCATTTT.

This chain joins TRBV18 and TRBJ2-7; TRBD1 aligns across 9 bases. This CDR3 has 14 amino acids. The germline gives CDR1 KGHSH, CDR2 LQKENI. With 3 bases clipped from V and 3 bases from J, the junction kept 3 bases outside the gene matches. The DNA of the CDR3 is TGTGCCAGCTCACCTTGGGGACAGGGCTACGAGCAGTACTTC. It codes for CASSPWGQGYEQYF.

This clone was counted only a few times. This chain uses TRBV9 with TRBJ1-1; TRBD1 might be the D (5 bases). The CDR3 runs 15 residues. Looked up from germline, CDR1 is SGDLS and CDR2 is YYNGEE. Deletions cut 3 bases from V and 0 bases from J, with 12 bases between. This CDR3 reads CASSGTGLMNTEAFF. The CDR3 DNA reads as TGTGCCAGCAGCGGAACGGGACTTATGAACACTGAAGCTTTCTTT.

The chain joins TRBV19 to TRBJ2-1; possibly TRBD1 for D (5 bases). CDR3 length: 14 amino acids. The V gene's germline CDR1 is LNHDA and CDR2 SQIVND (reference sequence). V lost 11 bases, J lost 0 bases, and 14 bases lay in between. CDR3: CAVVGQGSYNEQFF. The CDR3, as DNA: TGTGCCGTAGTCGGGCAGGGCTCCTACAATGAGCAGTTCTTC.

This chain connects TRBV20-1 to TRBJ1-2; 8 positions agree with TRBD1. The V gene's germline CDR1 is DFQATT and CDR2 SNEGSKA (reference sequence). The CDR3 loop spans 15 amino acids. V was pared by 3 bases and J by 6 bases, with 12 bases of the junction left unmatched. The CDR3 DNA reads as TGCAGTGCTAGTAAGCGGACAGGGAAGTCTCATGGCTACACCTTC. It is translated as CSASKRTGKSHGYTF.

V gene TRBV7-9 combines with J gene TRBJ2-7; no clear D. The CDR3 consists of 13 residues. CDR1 and CDR2 (germline): SEHNR, FQNEAQ (reference sequence). V was shortened by 1 base and J by 2 bases, with 6 bases between the two germline ends. Here the CDR3 reads CASSLVAAYEQYF. In DNA form, the CDR3 reads TGTGCCAGCAGCTTAGTCGCAGCCTACGAGCAGTACTTC.